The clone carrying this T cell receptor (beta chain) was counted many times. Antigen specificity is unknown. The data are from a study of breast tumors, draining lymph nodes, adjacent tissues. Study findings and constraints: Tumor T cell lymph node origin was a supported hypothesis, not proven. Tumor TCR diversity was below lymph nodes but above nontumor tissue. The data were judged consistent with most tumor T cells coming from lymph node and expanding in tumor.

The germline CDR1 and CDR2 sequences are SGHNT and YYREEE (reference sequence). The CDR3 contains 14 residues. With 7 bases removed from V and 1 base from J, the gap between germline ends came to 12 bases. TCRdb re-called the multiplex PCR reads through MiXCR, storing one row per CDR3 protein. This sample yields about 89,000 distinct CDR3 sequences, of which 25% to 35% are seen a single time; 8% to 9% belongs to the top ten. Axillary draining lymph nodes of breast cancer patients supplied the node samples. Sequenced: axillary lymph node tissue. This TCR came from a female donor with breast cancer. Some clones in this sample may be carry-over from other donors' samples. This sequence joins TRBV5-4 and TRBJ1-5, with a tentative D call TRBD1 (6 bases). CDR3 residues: CASPLGASNQPQHF. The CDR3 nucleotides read TGTGCCAGCCCTCTGGGGGCGAGCAATCAGCCCCAGCATTTT.